Given below is one TCR beta chain in context. Its cognate antigen is unknown. The V end lost 3 bases, the J end lost 3 bases, and 10 bases lay between the germline ends. This CDR3 comprises 14 residues. Germline lookup yields CDR1 SGDLS and CDR2 YYNGEE. The sample is drawn from a study of T cell repertoires in cytomegalovirus infection. Study as a whole: CMV infection together with matching HLA type was indicated by public TCR beta signatures. Study-level points and caveats: The ex vivo response was dominated by HLA-C-restricted CMV-specific TCR beta clonotypes.

TCRdb re-analysed the reads in MiXCR, keeping a single row per CDR3 protein. The data contain fewer than 130,000 distinct CDR3 sequences, roughly 39% of them singletons. Sequences were derived from CD8+ T cells from cultured PBMCs, sampled from culture after CMV antigen stimulation. This TCR derives from a human donor in good health (CMV status not recorded). Some clones in this sample may be carry-over from other donors' samples. V and J are TRBV9 and TRBJ2-1, with TRBD1 as a possible D gene (6 bases). Here the CDR3 DNA reads TGTGCCAGCAGCGCGTTGACAGGCTACAATGAGCAGTTCTTC. It specifies CASSALTGYNEQFF.